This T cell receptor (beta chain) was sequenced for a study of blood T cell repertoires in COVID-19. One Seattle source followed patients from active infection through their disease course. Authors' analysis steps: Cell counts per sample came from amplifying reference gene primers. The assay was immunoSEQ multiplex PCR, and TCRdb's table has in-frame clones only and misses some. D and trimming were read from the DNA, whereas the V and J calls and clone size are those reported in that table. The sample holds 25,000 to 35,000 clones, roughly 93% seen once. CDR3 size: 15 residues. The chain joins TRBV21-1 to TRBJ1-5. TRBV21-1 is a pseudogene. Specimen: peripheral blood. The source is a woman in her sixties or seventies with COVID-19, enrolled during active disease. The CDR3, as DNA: TGTGCCAGCAGCCAAAGGGGGGGCGGCAATCAGCCCCAGCATTTT. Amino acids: CASSQRGGGNQPQHF.